This T cell receptor beta chain was profiled in a study of blood T cell repertoires in COVID-19. The wider study: Sources were T cells, B-cell-depleted T cells, or PBMCs; the material itself was cDNA or gDNA.

The CDR3 is 16 amino acids. Trimming took off 0 bases at V and 6 bases at J, with 15 bases between the two ends. The V gene's germline CDR1 is MNHNS and CDR2 SASEGT. In the authors' workflow: How many nucleated cells were present was estimated from reference gene primer amplification. Clones were read by immunoSEQ multiplex PCR, and TCRdb kept only the in-frame ones, dropping some. V, J and clone size derive from that table, while D and trimming were established from the DNA sequence. Here the sample spans 200,000 or so clones, roughly nine tenths being singletons. Seattle patients were enrolled while actively infected and followed longitudinally.

Input material: peripheral blood. The chain employs TRBV6-1 and TRBJ2-1, with a weak D call TRBD2 (6 bases). The receptor comes from a man aged 55 to 70 with COVID-19, enrolled during active disease. Written as DNA, the CDR3 is TGTGCCAGCAGTGAAGCAGGAGGGGCGCAAGGCAATGAGCAGTTCTTC. Amino acid sequence: CASSEAGGAQGNEQFF.